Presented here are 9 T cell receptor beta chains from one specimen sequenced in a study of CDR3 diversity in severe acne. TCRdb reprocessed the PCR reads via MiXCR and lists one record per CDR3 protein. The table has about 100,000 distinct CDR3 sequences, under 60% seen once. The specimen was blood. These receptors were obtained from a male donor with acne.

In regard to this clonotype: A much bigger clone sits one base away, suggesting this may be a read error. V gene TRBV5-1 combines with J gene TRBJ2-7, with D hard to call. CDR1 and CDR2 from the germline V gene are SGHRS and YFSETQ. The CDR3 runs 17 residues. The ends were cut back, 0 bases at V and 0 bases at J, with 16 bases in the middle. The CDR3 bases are TGCGCCAGCAGCTTGGAATTCTGGGGTATCGCCTCCTACGAGCAGTACGTC. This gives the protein CASSLEFWGIASYEQYV.

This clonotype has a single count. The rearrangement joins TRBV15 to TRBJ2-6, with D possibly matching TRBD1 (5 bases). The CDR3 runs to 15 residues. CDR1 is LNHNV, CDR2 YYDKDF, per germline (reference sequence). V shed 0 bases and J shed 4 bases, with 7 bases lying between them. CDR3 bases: TGTGCCACCAGCAGAGAAGGGGTGGGGGCCAACGTCCTGACTTTC. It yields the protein CATSREGVGANVLTF.

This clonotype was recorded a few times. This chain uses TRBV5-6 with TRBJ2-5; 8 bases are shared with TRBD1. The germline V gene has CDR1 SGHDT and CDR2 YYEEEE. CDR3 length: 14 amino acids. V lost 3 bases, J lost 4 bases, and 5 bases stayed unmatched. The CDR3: CASSSDRDGETQYF. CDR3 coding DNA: TGTGCCAGCAGCTCGGACAGGGATGGAGAGACCCAGTACTTC.

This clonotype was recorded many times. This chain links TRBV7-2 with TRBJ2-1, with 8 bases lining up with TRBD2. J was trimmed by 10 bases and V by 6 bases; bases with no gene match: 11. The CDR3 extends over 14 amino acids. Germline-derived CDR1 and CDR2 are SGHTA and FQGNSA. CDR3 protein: CASSLAGSAGEQFF. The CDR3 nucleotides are TGTGCCAGCAGTCTAGCGGGCTCGGCGGGCGAGCAGTTCTTC. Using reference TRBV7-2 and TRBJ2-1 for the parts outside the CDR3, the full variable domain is GAGVSQSPSNKVTEKGKDVELRCDPISGHTALYWYRQSLGQGLEFLIYFQGNSAPDKSGLPSDRFSAERTGGSVSTLTIQRTQQEDSAVYLCASSLAGSAGEQFFGPGTRLTVL.

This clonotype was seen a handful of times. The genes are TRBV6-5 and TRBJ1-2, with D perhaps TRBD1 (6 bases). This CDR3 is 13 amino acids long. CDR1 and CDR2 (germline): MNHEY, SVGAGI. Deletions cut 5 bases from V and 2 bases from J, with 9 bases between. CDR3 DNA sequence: TGTGCCAGCAGTCCACAGGGAAACTATGGCTACACCTTC. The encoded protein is CASSPQGNYGYTF.

The CDR3 nucleotides read TGTGCCACCAGTGACGTCTCAGTAACTAATGTCTATGGCTACACCTTC. Amino acid sequence: CATSDVSVTNVYGYTF. V gene TRBV24-1 combines with J gene TRBJ1-2, with D unclear. Per the germline V gene, CDR1 is KGHDR and CDR2 is SFDVKD. Trimming cost V 4 bases and J 4 bases, with 18 bases left between them. The CDR3 totals 16 residues.

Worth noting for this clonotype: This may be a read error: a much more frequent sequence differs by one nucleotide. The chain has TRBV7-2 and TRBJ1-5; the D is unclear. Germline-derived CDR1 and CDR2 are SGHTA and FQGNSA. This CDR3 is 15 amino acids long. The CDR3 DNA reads TGTGCCGGCAGCTTATCTATCTGGGTCAATCAGCCCCAGCATTTT. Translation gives CAGSLSIWVNQPQHF. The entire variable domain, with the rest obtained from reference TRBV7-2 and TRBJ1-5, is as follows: GAGVSQSPSNKVTEKGKDVELRCDPISGHTALYWYRQSLGQGLEFLIYFQGNSAPDKSGLPSDRFSAERTGGSVSTLTIQRTQQEDSAVYLCAGSLSIWVNQPQHFGDGTRLSIL.

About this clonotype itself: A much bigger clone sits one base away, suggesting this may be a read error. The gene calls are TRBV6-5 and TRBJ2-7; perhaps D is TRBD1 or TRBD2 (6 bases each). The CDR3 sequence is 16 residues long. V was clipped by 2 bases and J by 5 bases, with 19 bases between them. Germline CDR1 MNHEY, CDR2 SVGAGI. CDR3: CASSYGGGRPPHEQYV. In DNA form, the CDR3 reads TGTGCCAGCAGTTACGGTGGGGGGCGCCCCCCGCACGAGCAGTACGTC.

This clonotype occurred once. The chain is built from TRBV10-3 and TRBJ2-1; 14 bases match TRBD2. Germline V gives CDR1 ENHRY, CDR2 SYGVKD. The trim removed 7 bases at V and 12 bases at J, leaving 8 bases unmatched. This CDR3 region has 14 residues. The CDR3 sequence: CAINPGLAGAGQFF. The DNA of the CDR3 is TGTGCCATCAACCCGGGACTAGCGGGAGCCGGGCAGTTCTTC.